This T cell receptor beta chain was obtained from a study of spatial heterogeneity in lung cancer. Points from the study as a whole: Intratumoral expanded alpha and beta TCR counts were found to track tumor mutation counts.

Time point reported: sample taken at primary tumor resection. The donors were more than 70 patients with non-small cell lung cancer that was early-stage and untreated. Unique molecular identifiers tagged every individual TCR cDNA molecule. A single record per CDR3 protein comes from TCRdb applying MiXCR to the 5' RACE reads. The sample comprises roughly 15,000 distinct CDR3 sequences, 7.3% of which are singletons, and 8.9% rests with the top ten. Trimming cost V 0 bases and J 6 bases, with 7 bases left between them. The CDR3 has 12 residues. The germline CDR1 and CDR2 sequences are SGHRS and YFSETQ. This clonotype was recorded at least ten times. Its antigen is unidentified.

The sample in question was lung tumor tissue, obtained at surgery. This TCR was recovered from a male donor with early-stage non-small cell lung cancer. The J gene is TRBJ2-7, the V gene TRBV5-1, with D uncertain. CDR3 sequence (DNA): TGCGCCAGCAGCTTGGGGGCCTCCGAGCAGTACTTC. It specifies CASSLGASEQYF.